The T cell receptor beta chain described here comes from a study of blood T cell repertoires in COVID-19. As originally analysed: Amplified reference gene primers provided the basis for estimating nucleated cell counts. Sequencing used immunoSEQ multiplex PCR; TCRdb keeps in-frame clones, though not all of them. D and trimming come from the DNA, and the V and J calls and clone size come from that table. The sample yields roughly 120,000 clones, roughly four fifths seen once. The length of the CDR3 is 16 residues. Unmatched junction bases numbered 13, after V lost 5 bases and J lost 4 bases. Germline V gene data show CDR1 as MDHEN and CDR2 as SYDVKM.

The V gene is TRBV28, the J gene TRBJ2-5; TRBD2 agrees at 7 bases. The material sequenced was peripheral blood. The sequence was collected from a man in his fifties with acute or convalescent COVID-19. The CDR3 coding sequence is TGTGCCAGCAGTCCCGACCGGGGGGAAGGACGAGAGACCCAGTACTTC. Protein sequence: CASSPDRGEGRETQYF. The whole variable domain, remainder taken from reference TRBV28 and TRBJ2-5, is DVKVTQSSRYLVKRTGEKVFLECVQDMDHENMFWYRQDPGLGLRLIYFSYDVKMKEKGDIPEGYSVSREKKERFSLILESASTNQTSMYLCASSPDRGEGRETQYFGPGTRLLVL.